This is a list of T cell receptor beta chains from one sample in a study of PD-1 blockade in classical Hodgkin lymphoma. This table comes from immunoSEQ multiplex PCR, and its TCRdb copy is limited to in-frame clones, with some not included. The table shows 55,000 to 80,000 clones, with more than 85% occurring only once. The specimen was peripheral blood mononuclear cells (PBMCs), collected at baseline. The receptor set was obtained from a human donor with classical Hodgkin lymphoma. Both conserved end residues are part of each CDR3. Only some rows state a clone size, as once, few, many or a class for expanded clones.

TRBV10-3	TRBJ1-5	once	CAIRQALSSNQPQHF
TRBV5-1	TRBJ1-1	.	CASSWGQTNTEAFF
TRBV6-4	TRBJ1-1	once	CASTRRTGRNTEAFF
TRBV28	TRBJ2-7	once	CASSPRDRVGAYEQYF
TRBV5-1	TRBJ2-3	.	CASSFDRSTDTQYF
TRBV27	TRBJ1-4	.	CASSFSDRVEKLFF
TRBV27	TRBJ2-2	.	CARWRNTGELFF
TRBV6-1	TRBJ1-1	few	CASSGRGVTEAFF
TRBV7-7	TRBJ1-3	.	CASSAGTGAGNTIYF
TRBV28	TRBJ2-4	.	CASTSALRGNIQYF
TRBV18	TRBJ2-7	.	CASSPYRAGGLSYEQYF
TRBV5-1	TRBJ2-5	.	CASSLAAGVQETQYF
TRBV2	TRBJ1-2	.	CATGTYGYTF
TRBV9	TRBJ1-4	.	CASSVSGTGNEKLFF
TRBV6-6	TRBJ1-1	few	CASSYSTGNTEAFF
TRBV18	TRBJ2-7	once	CASSPDHRGGYEQYF
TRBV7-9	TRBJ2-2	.	CASSLARDQPGELFF
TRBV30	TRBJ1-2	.	CAWYGRPNYGYTF
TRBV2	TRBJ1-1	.	CASSAGDRAEAFF
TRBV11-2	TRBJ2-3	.	CASSLSGTSGGRRNTQYF
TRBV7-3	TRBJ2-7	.	CASSFAAGLVYEQYF
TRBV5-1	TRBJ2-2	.	CASSLSRDNTGELFF
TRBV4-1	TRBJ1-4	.	CASSGGGDNEKLFF
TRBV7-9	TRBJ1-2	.	CASSLALQGANYGYTF
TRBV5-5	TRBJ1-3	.	CASSPAGNTIYF
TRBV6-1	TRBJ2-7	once	CASSAGSGPYEQYF
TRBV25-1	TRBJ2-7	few	CASRDAGSSYEQYF
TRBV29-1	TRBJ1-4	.	CSVTRGLNEKLFF
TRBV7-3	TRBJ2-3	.	CASSGTTGGDTQYF
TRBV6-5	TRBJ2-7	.	CASSLSQGAREQYF
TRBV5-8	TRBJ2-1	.	CASSLYRSYNEQFF
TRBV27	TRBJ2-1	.	CASSLPRPGQGVVNEQFF
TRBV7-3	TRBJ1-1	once	CASSYTGATEAFF
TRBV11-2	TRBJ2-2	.	CASSLGPGRNTGELFF
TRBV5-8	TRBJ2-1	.	CASSLTSSYEQFF
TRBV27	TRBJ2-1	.	CASSQGLHNEQFF
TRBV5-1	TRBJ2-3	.	CASSLGRQAPTDTQYF
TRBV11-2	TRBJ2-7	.	CATSGYEQYF
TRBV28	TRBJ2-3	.	CASNSGSWTDTQYF
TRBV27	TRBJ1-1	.	CASSWGLNTEAFF
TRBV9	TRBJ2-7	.	CASSVVGGEQYF
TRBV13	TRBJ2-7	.	CASSHPTGGHYEQYF
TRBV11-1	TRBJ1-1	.	CASSHNDNEAFF